The present T cell receptor beta chain was sequenced within a study of blood T cell repertoires in COVID-19. On the study more broadly: T cells, B-cell-depleted T cells, or PBMCs supplied cDNA or gDNA.

The J segment lost 5 bases and the V segment lost 5 bases, leaving 3 bases of the junction unmatched. Germline V gene sequence: CDR1 LGHNT, CDR2 FRNRAP. The CDR3 is 14 residues long. Profiling relied on immunoSEQ multiplex PCR, and the TCRdb table lists in-frame clones only, not all of them. Of some 260,000 clones listed, over 65% were seen once; the top ten hold about 3.5%. With respect to this clone: This sample includes further DNA sequences coding for the same CDR3.

Material: peripheral blood. This chain uses TRBV12-5 with TRBJ2-4; 10 nucleotides match TRBD1. The sequence came from a woman of 80 years or more with acute or convalescent COVID-19. The CDR3 spells CASGPGTGENIQYF. The CDR3 coding sequence is TGTGCTAGTGGTCCTGGGACAGGGGAAAACATTCAGTACTTC.